The clone carrying this T cell receptor beta chain was seen a handful of times. This record belongs to a study of PD-1 blockade in classical Hodgkin lymphoma. Some clones are missing from TCRdb's copy, which holds only in-frame ones; the method was immunoSEQ multiplex PCR. The sample yields some 65,000 clones, 70% to 80% seen once. Trimming removed 0 bases from V and 5 bases from J, with 17 bases in between. Germline CDR1 reads SGHKS; CDR2 reads YYEKEE (reference sequence). The CDR3 totals 16 residues. Each patient experienced a relapse that followed autologous stem cell transplantation, and brentuximab vedotin exposure varied.

The TCR sequence derives from a human donor with classical Hodgkin lymphoma. Sequences were derived from peripheral blood mononuclear cells (PBMCs), sampled before the second cycle of nivolumab. The rearrangement joins TRBV5-5 to TRBJ1-2; D perhaps matches TRBD1 (5 bases). The CDR3 protein is CASSLVGGLQSYGYTF. DNA for the CDR3: TGTGCCAGCAGCTTGGTGGGGGGACTCCAGAGTTATGGCTACACCTTC.